Listed below are T cell receptor beta chains from one sample, sequenced in a study of blood T cell repertoires in COVID-19. Sequencing used immunoSEQ multiplex PCR; TCRdb keeps in-frame clones, though not all of them. The table has some 200,000 clones, under 90% seen once. The material sequenced was peripheral blood. These receptors all stem from an elderly man with acute or convalescent COVID-19. CDR3s include the opening cysteine and the closing phenylalanine or tryptophan. Each record gives: CDR3 protein, CDR3 DNA, clone size, D gene, V gene, J gene. D genes are given only for firm matches. Clone size, where shown, is once, few, many, or a class for clones that have expanded.

CDR3aa: CASSSPRGSYNEQFF
CDR3nt: TGTGCCAGCAGCTCCCCCAGGGGCTCCTACAATGAGCAGTTCTTC
abundance: NA
d_gene: NA
v_gene: TRBV7-4
j_gene: TRBJ2-1

CDR3aa: CASRDRGENTEAFF
CDR3nt: TGTGCCAGTAGAGACAGGGGCGAGAACACTGAAGCTTTCTTT
abundance: NA
d_gene: TRBD1
v_gene: TRBV19
j_gene: TRBJ1-1

CDR3aa: CSVDLGAGLGNTEAFF
CDR3nt: TGCAGCGTTGATTTGGGGGCAGGGCTTGGGAACACTGAAGCTTTCTTT
abundance: few
d_gene: NA
v_gene: TRBV29-1
j_gene: TRBJ1-1

CDR3aa: CASTGQSTDTQYF
CDR3nt: TGTGCCAGTACGGGACAGAGCACAGATACGCAGTATTTT
abundance: few
d_gene: TRBD1
v_gene: TRBV19
j_gene: TRBJ2-3

CDR3aa: CASSGAGGLSSGANVLTF
CDR3nt: TGTGCCAGCAGTGGGGCAGGGGGCTTGAGCTCTGGGGCCAACGTCCTGACTTTC
abundance: NA
d_gene: TRBD1
v_gene: TRBV2
j_gene: TRBJ2-6

CDR3aa: CASRTTGSNTEAFF
CDR3nt: TGTGCCAGCAGAACGACAGGGAGTAACACTGAAGCTTTCTTT
abundance: NA
d_gene: TRBD1
v_gene: TRBV28
j_gene: TRBJ1-1

CDR3aa: CASSFTSGGYNEQFF
CDR3nt: TGTGCCAGCAGCTTCACCAGCGGGGGGTACAATGAGCAGTTCTTC
abundance: NA
d_gene: TRBD2
v_gene: TRBV11-2
j_gene: TRBJ2-1

CDR3aa: CSVEGLAINEQFF
CDR3nt: TGCAGCGTTGAAGGACTCGCTATCAATGAGCAGTTCTTC
abundance: NA
d_gene: NA
v_gene: TRBV29-1
j_gene: TRBJ2-1

CDR3aa: CASSLVGQVGGYTF
CDR3nt: TGTGCCAGCAGCTTAGTGGGACAGGTGGGAGGCTACACCTTC
abundance: NA
d_gene: TRBD1
v_gene: TRBV11-2
j_gene: TRBJ1-2

CDR3aa: CASGLLTGGADTQYF
CDR3nt: TGTGCTAGTGGTTTGTTGACAGGGGGTGCAGATACGCAGTATTTT
abundance: once
d_gene: TRBD1
v_gene: TRBV12-5
j_gene: TRBJ2-3

CDR3aa: CSAIKGTSGNSEQFF
CDR3nt: TGCAGCGCCATAAAGGGGACTAGCGGGAATAGTGAGCAGTTCTTC
abundance: NA
d_gene: TRBD2
v_gene: TRBV29-1
j_gene: TRBJ2-1

CDR3aa: CASSFRGTSTDTQYF
CDR3nt: TGTGCCAGCAGTTTTCGGGGTACTAGCACAGATACGCAGTATTTT
abundance: NA
d_gene: NA
v_gene: TRBV28
j_gene: TRBJ2-3

CDR3aa: CASSLVGGNYGYTF
CDR3nt: TGTGCCAGCAGCTTAGTTGGGGGCAACTATGGCTACACCTTC
abundance: NA
d_gene: NA
v_gene: TRBV11-2
j_gene: TRBJ1-2

CDR3aa: CASSLAGRGRNGYTF
CDR3nt: TGTGCCAGCAGCTTAGCGGGCAGGGGGCGGAATGGCTACACCTTC
abundance: few
d_gene: TRBD1
v_gene: TRBV13
j_gene: TRBJ1-2

CDR3aa: CASSSGLAGGNEQFF
CDR3nt: TGTGCCAGCAGCTCAGGGCTAGCGGGAGGCAATGAGCAGTTCTTC
abundance: NA
d_gene: TRBD2
v_gene: TRBV5-6
j_gene: TRBJ2-1

CDR3aa: CASSPPNQGAAEAFF
CDR3nt: TGTGCCAGCTCACCACCTAATCAGGGGGCGGCTGAAGCTTTCTTT
abundance: NA
d_gene: TRBD1
v_gene: TRBV18
j_gene: TRBJ1-1

CDR3aa: CASSLPGLSYEQYF
CDR3nt: TGCGCCAGCAGCTTACCGGGACTCTCCTACGAGCAGTACTTC
abundance: NA
d_gene: NA
v_gene: TRBV5-1
j_gene: TRBJ2-7

CDR3aa: CASSYAMRGTSGSYEQYF
CDR3nt: TGTGCCAGCAGTTACGCGATGAGGGGGACTAGCGGTTCCTACGAGCAGTACTTC
abundance: few
d_gene: TRBD2
v_gene: TRBV6-2/TRBV6-3
j_gene: TRBJ2-7

CDR3aa: CAISEGAGGADTQYF
CDR3nt: TGTGCCATCAGTGAGGGAGCGGGAGGGGCAGATACGCAGTATTTT
abundance: NA
d_gene: TRBD2
v_gene: TRBV10-3
j_gene: TRBJ2-3

CDR3aa: CASSISGGTGTGELFF
CDR3nt: TGTGCCAGTAGTATCTCTGGAGGGACAGGGACCGGGGAGCTGTTTTTT
abundance: NA
d_gene: TRBD1
v_gene: TRBV19
j_gene: TRBJ2-2

CDR3aa: CSVEIVAGAETQYF
CDR3nt: TGCAGCGTTGAGATCGTAGCGGGAGCTGAGACCCAGTACTTC
abundance: NA
d_gene: TRBD2
v_gene: TRBV29-1
j_gene: TRBJ2-5

CDR3aa: CASSAPNEIQYF
CDR3nt: TGTGCCAGCTCAGCTCCTAACGAGATTCAGTACTTC
abundance: NA
d_gene: NA
v_gene: TRBV18
j_gene: TRBJ2-4

CDR3aa: CASSRTGGGTDTQYF
CDR3nt: TGTGCCAGCAGCAGAACAGGGGGGGGCACAGATACGCAGTATTTT
abundance: NA
d_gene: NA
v_gene: TRBV5-4
j_gene: TRBJ2-3

CDR3aa: CSVEWSEAGGPGELFF
CDR3nt: TGCAGCGTTGAATGGTCGGAGGCAGGGGGCCCCGGGGAGCTGTTTTTT
abundance: once
d_gene: TRBD1
v_gene: TRBV29-1
j_gene: TRBJ2-2

CDR3aa: CASRTANTGELFF
CDR3nt: TGCGCCAGCAGGACAGCGAACACCGGGGAGCTGTTTTTT
abundance: NA
d_gene: NA
v_gene: TRBV5-1
j_gene: TRBJ2-2

CDR3aa: CASSVGRAGRTGELFF
CDR3nt: TGTGCCAGCAGCGTAGGTCGAGCGGGAAGAACCGGGGAGCTGTTTTTT
abundance: NA
d_gene: TRBD2
v_gene: TRBV9
j_gene: TRBJ2-2

CDR3aa: CASSVGGILAVSYNEQFF
CDR3nt: TGTGCCAGCAGCGTAGGGGGGATACTAGCGGTCTCCTACAATGAGCAGTTCTTC
abundance: NA
d_gene: TRBD2
v_gene: TRBV9
j_gene: TRBJ2-1

CDR3aa: CASSLTWTGASSYEQYF
CDR3nt: TGCGCCAGCAGCCTTACGTGGACAGGGGCCAGCTCCTACGAGCAGTACTTC
abundance: NA
d_gene: TRBD1
v_gene: TRBV5-1
j_gene: TRBJ2-7

CDR3aa: CASSIGETQYF
CDR3nt: TGTGCCAGTTCAATCGGAGAGACCCAGTACTTC
abundance: NA
d_gene: NA
v_gene: TRBV7-9
j_gene: TRBJ2-5